Listed here are 30 T cell receptor beta chains from one sample, sequenced in a study of cytomegalovirus exposure and HLA in healthy donors. Profiling relied on immunoSEQ multiplex PCR, and the TCRdb table lists in-frame clones only, not all of them. The sample carries 150,000 to 200,000 clones, roughly 83% recorded once. Sequenced material: PBMCs. Receptors originate from a woman aged 18-29 years in good health and CMV-seronegative.

The rearrangement uses TRBV28 and TRBJ1-2, with 7 bases identical to TRBD1. Germline trimming cut 3 bases from V and 4 bases from J; bases unmatched to any gene: 26. The germline gives CDR1 MDHEN, CDR2 SYDVKM. The CDR3 covers 21 residues. CDR3 DNA sequence: TGTGCCAGCAGTTTCCCCATTAATCCAAGAGGGGGCTATTTAGGGGGCTATGGCTACACCTTC. Translation gives CASSFPINPRGGYLGGYGYTF.

The chain recombines TRBV6-5 with TRBJ2-3; 8 bases fit TRBD2. Per germline, CDR1 MNHEY and CDR2 SVGAGI. Trimming at V came to 4 bases and at J to 3 bases, leaving 3 bases not matched to a gene. This CDR3 comprises 14 residues. The CDR3 is CASSLRLATDTQYF. The CDR3 nucleotides are TGTGCCAGCAGTTTGAGACTAGCGACAGATACGCAGTATTTT.

This chain connects TRBV30 to TRBJ2-3, with TRBD1 identical over 8 bases. The V and J ends lost 2 bases and 3 bases, in that order; junction bases with no gene match: 4. Germline V lookup: CDR1 GTSNPN, CDR2 SVGIG (reference sequence). The CDR3 runs 14 residues. This chain's CDR3 is CAWSRDRLTDTQYF. CDR3 bases: TGTGCCTGGAGTAGGGACAGGTTAACAGATACGCAGTATTTT.

The gene calls are TRBV30 and TRBJ2-1; tentatively, D is TRBD2 (5 bases). With 2 bases removed from V and 7 bases from J, the gap between germline ends came to 12 bases. CDR1 is GTSNPN, CDR2 SVGIG, per germline (reference sequence). CDR3 size: 13 residues. Written as DNA, the CDR3 is TGTGCCTGGAGTCCCGGAACGGGGAATGAGCAGTTCTTC. Its translation: CAWSPGTGNEQFF.

This clone occurred a few times. The genes are TRBV19 and TRBJ2-7, with TRBD2 as a possible D gene (5 bases). In germline, CDR1 is LNHDA, CDR2 SQIVND (reference sequence). This CDR3 has 15 residues. V was trimmed by 5 bases and J by 3 bases, leaving 17 bases between them. CDR3 in amino acids: CASSWRRLPNYEQYF. For the CDR3, the DNA is TGTGCCAGTAGTTGGAGGAGGCTACCGAACTACGAGCAGTACTTC.

The chain combines TRBV27 with TRBJ1-2; TRBD1 might be the D (5 bases). The V gene lost 7 bases and the J gene lost 14 bases, with 14 bases spanning the gap. This CDR3 region has 10 residues. Germline CDR1 and CDR2: MNHEY and SMNVEV (reference sequence). The CDR3 is CASKLQGLTF. In DNA, the CDR3 is TGTGCCAGCAAGCTCCAGGGCTTGACCTTC.

The gene calls are TRBV9 and TRBJ2-7; perhaps TRBD2 as D (6 bases). Per germline, CDR1 SGDLS and CDR2 YYNGEE. The CDR3 has 15 amino acids. With 5 bases removed from V and 3 bases from J, the gap between germline ends came to 18 bases. CDR3 nucleotide sequence: TGTGCCAGCAGGGGAGGTAAAGGCAGGTACTACGAGCAGTACTTC. It specifies CASRGGKGRYYEQYF.

The gene calls are TRBV30 and TRBJ1-5; 7 bases agree with TRBD1. CDR3 size: 14 residues. Germline V CDR1 and CDR2: GTSNPN, SVGIG (reference sequence). Losses at the gene ends were 2 bases for V and 5 bases for J; bases not matched to a gene: 6. This CDR3 reads CAWSRNRGDQPQHF. The CDR3 DNA reads TGTGCCTGGAGTCGAAACAGGGGCGATCAGCCCCAGCATTTT.

The J gene is TRBJ2-1, the V gene TRBV28; 11 nucleotides align to TRBD1. V was pared by 3 bases and J by 8 bases, with 12 bases of the junction left unmatched. Germline V gene sequence: CDR1 MDHEN, CDR2 SYDVKM. The CDR3 runs 17 residues. The chain's CDR3 is CASSFISGTGGSDEQFF. Written as DNA, the CDR3 is TGTGCCAGCAGTTTTATAAGTGGGACAGGGGGGTCCGATGAGCAGTTCTTC.

The gene calls are TRBV9 and TRBJ2-1; 8 nucleotides match TRBD1. This CDR3 is built from 14 residues. With V trimmed by 4 bases and J by 7 bases, 7 bases remained unmatched. CDR1 and CDR2 (germline): SGDLS, YYNGEE. CDR3 DNA sequence: TGTGCCAGCAGCCCCCGGGACAGGCTAAATGAGCAGTTCTTC. Its translation: CASSPRDRLNEQFF.

This CDR3 is CSVGRTGDKIDGYTF. The CDR3 DNA is TGCAGCGTCGGGCGTACAGGGGATAAAATCGATGGCTACACCTTC. The chain links TRBV29-1 to TRBJ1-2; TRBD1 matches 7 bases. V trimming: 6 bases; J trimming: 6 bases; junction bases outside the gene matches: 16. CDR3 length: 15 residues. Per the germline V gene, CDR1 is SQVTM and CDR2 is ANQGSEA.

This chain connects TRBV5-1 to TRBJ1-3; D uncertain. The CDR3 runs 16 residues. Between the trimmed V and J ends, which lost 1 base and 4 bases, there was a span of 15 bases. The V gene's germline CDR1 is SGHRS and CDR2 YFSETQ. CDR3 sequence reads: CASSLIAGSKGNTIYF. The CDR3 nucleotides are TGCGCCAGCAGCTTGATCGCGGGGAGTAAGGGAAACACCATATATTTT.

V gene TRBV29-1 combines with J gene TRBJ1-4; D may be TRBD1 (5 bases). The CDR3 covers 17 residues. V was trimmed by 8 bases and J by 0 bases, leaving 22 bases between them. The V gene's germline CDR1 is SQVTM and CDR2 ANQGSEA. CDR3 sequence: CSIPSGGYTATNEKLFF. The CDR3 region has the DNA TGCAGCATACCCTCCGGGGGTTACACTGCAACTAATGAAAAACTGTTTTTT.

The chain uses TRBV27 and TRBJ2-1, with 9 bases fitting TRBD2. Looked up from germline, CDR1 is MNHEY and CDR2 is SMNVEV (reference sequence). Germline trimming cut 6 bases from V and 5 bases from J; bases unmatched to any gene: 8. The CDR3 covers 15 residues. The CDR3 DNA follows: TGTGCCAGCAGGCTCATAGCGGGGGAAGACAATGAGCAGTTCTTC. Its translation: CASRLIAGEDNEQFF.

The V gene is TRBV19, the J gene TRBJ2-7; maybe TRBD2 (5 bases). The CDR3 runs 15 residues. Trimming pared 6 bases from V and 0 bases from J, leaving 15 bases between. Germline V CDR1 and CDR2: LNHDA, SQIVND (reference sequence). In nucleotides, the CDR3 is TGTGCCAGTAGGGACCGGGCTCGGGACTCCTACGAGCAGTACTTC. Translating gives CASRDRARDSYEQYF.

The chain uses TRBV18 and TRBJ1-1; no clear D gene. Germline assignment: CDR1 KGHSH and CDR2 LQKENI. V was cut by 6 bases and J by 3 bases, with 11 bases left in between. CDR3 length equals 13 residues. The CDR3 loop reads CASSSTGDTEAFF. CDR3 coding DNA: TGTGCCAGCTCCTCAACCGGGGACACTGAAGCTTTCTTT.

The chain combines TRBV7-8 with TRBJ2-1, with 7 bases identical to TRBD2. This CDR3 spans 21 amino acids. The J segment lost 4 bases and the V segment lost 8 bases, leaving 29 bases of the junction unmatched. CDR1 and CDR2 (germline): SGHVS, FQNEAQ. The CDR3 DNA reads TGTGCCAGCCTTTCCCGTCCTCAAGGACTAGGTGCGGCGAACTTTTACAATGAGCAGTTCTTC. It is translated as CASLSRPQGLGAANFYNEQFF.

The V gene is TRBV15, the J gene TRBJ2-1; 8 nucleotides agree with TRBD2. Trimming removed 0 bases from V and 2 bases from J; junction bases left unmatched: 9. This CDR3 is built from 18 residues. Germline V lookup: CDR1 LNHNV, CDR2 YYDKDF (reference sequence). CDR3 residues: CATSRDLVQRGPYNEQFF. CDR3 nucleotide sequence: TGTGCCACCAGCAGAGATCTGGTCCAGCGGGGGCCCTACAATGAGCAGTTCTTC.

The CDR3 nucleotides read TGTGCCAGTCAGGGTCGTAATCAGCCCCAGCATTTT. Protein product: CASQGRNQPQHF. The chain recombines TRBV6-5 with TRBJ1-5, with D perhaps TRBD1 (5 bases). V lost 9 bases and J 4 bases, leaving 10 bases between the germline ends. This CDR3 comprises 12 residues. From germline, CDR1 is MNHEY and CDR2 SVGAGI.

The V call is TRBV5-6, the J call TRBJ2-5; TRBD1 is a possible D gene (6 bases). This CDR3 region has 14 residues. Trimming stripped 0 bases from V and 4 bases from J, with 10 bases between. Germline values: CDR1 SGHDT, CDR2 YYEEEE. CDR3 sequence reads: CASSLGQGIETQYF. CDR3 nucleotide sequence: TGTGCCAGCAGCTTGGGGCAGGGGATAGAGACCCAGTACTTC.

This chain links TRBV11-2 with TRBJ1-6; 7 bases fit TRBD1. V shed 4 bases, J shed 6 bases, and the junction held 9 bases outside the gene matches. The germline gives CDR1 SGHAT, CDR2 FQNNGV. The CDR3 has 16 residues. CDR3 in amino acids: CASSSPRGQTNSPLHF. For the CDR3, the DNA is TGTGCCAGCAGCTCGCCCAGGGGACAGACTAATTCACCCCTCCACTTT.

The V gene is TRBV9, the J gene TRBJ2-1; 9 bases map to TRBD2. CDR1 and CDR2 (germline): SGDLS, YYNGEE. The CDR3 has 14 amino acids. The ends lost 4 bases at V and 5 bases at J; junction bases unmatched: 4. Here the CDR3 DNA reads TGTGCCAGCAGCATTAGCGGGGGCCACAATGAGCAGTTCTTC. Protein product: CASSISGGHNEQFF.

The CDR3 here is CASSLGAGGGITGELFF. The CDR3 DNA follows: TGTGCCAGCAGCTTAGGGGCAGGGGGCGGCATAACCGGGGAGCTGTTTTTT. V gene TRBV7-2 combines with J gene TRBJ2-2; 8 bases are a match to TRBD1. The length of the CDR3 is 17 residues. The V gene's germline CDR1 is SGHTA and CDR2 FQGNSA. With 1 base clipped from V and 5 bases from J, the junction kept 9 bases outside the gene matches.

The gene calls are TRBV4-1 and TRBJ1-2; D possibly corresponds to TRBD1 (6 bases). The V end lost 0 bases, the J end lost 9 bases, and 11 bases lay between the germline ends. The CDR3 is 13 residues long. Germline V gene data show CDR1 as MGHRA and CDR2 as YSYEKL. CDR3 sequence (DNA): TGCGCCAGCAGCCAAGATATCAGGGGCAGCTACACCTTC. Protein sequence: CASSQDIRGSYTF.

CDR3 nucleotides: TGCAGCGTTGATGATTCAGGGGCCAACTATGGCTACACCTTC. As protein: CSVDDSGANYGYTF. J is TRBJ1-2 and V is TRBV29-1, with a weak D call TRBD1 (6 bases). CDR1 and CDR2 from the germline V gene are SQVTM and ANQGSEA. V was cut by 3 bases and J by 2 bases, with 13 bases left in between. The CDR3 totals 14 residues.

The chain recombines TRBV5-4 with TRBJ1-5; a possible D gene is TRBD1 (5 bases). The CDR3 spans 15 residues. From germline, CDR1 is SGHNT and CDR2 YYREEE (reference sequence). The ends were cut back, 0 bases at V and 1 base at J, with 8 bases in the middle. The CDR3 coding sequence is TGTGCCAGCAGCTTGGGGGGCCGAAGCAATCAGCCCCAGCATTTT. It is translated as CASSLGGRSNQPQHF.

The chain carries TRBV7-9 and TRBJ1-1, with 7 bases that match TRBD1. The CDR3 sequence is 15 residues long. In germline, CDR1 is SEHNR, CDR2 FQNEAQ (reference sequence). Trimming removed 4 bases from V and 2 bases from J; junction bases left unmatched: 7. The CDR3 is CASSSGRGTNTEAFF. In nucleotides, the CDR3 is TGTGCCAGCAGCTCAGGCAGGGGGACAAACACTGAAGCTTTCTTT.

The chain uses TRBV15 and TRBJ2-3; 11 nucleotides agree with TRBD2. V dropped 1 base and J dropped 5; count of bases not matched to a gene: 5. The CDR3 runs 16 residues. Germline CDR1 reads LNHNV; CDR2 reads YYDKDF (reference sequence). This chain's CDR3 is CATSRGGLAGGDTQYF. DNA for the CDR3: TGTGCCACCAGCAGAGGGGGGCTAGCGGGAGGAGATACGCAGTATTTT.

The V and J genes are TRBV30 and TRBJ1-2; TRBD1 might be the D (6 bases). Trimming took off 3 bases at V and 3 bases at J, with 14 bases between the two ends. Per germline, CDR1 GTSNPN and CDR2 SVGIG (reference sequence). The CDR3 runs to 14 residues. The CDR3 sequence: CAWRRGGHDYGYTF. The CDR3 region has the DNA TGTGCCTGGAGGCGGGGGGGGCATGACTATGGCTACACCTTC. Supplemented by reference TRBV30 and TRBJ1-2, the full variable domain reads SQTIHQWPATLVQPVGSPLSLECTVEGTSNPNLYWYRQAAGRGLQLLFYSVGIGQISSEVPQNLSASRPQDRQFILSSKKLLLSDSGFYLCAWRRGGHDYGYTFGSGTRLTVV.

V gene TRBV5-4 combines with J gene TRBJ2-7, with 11 bases lining up with TRBD2. There are 16 residues in the CDR3. In germline, CDR1 is SGHNT, CDR2 YYREEE (reference sequence). Losses at the gene ends were 4 bases for V and 2 bases for J; bases not matched to a gene: 8. This chain's CDR3 is CASSPTSGVLAYEQYF. The CDR3, as DNA: TGTGCCAGCAGCCCGACTAGCGGGGTCCTGGCCTACGAGCAGTACTTC.